This record looks at one T cell receptor beta chain sequence and its context. The antigen is not known. The data originate from a study of OX40 agonist ivuxolimab in advanced cancers. Study information: The dose-escalation group included hepatocellular carcinoma, melanoma, renal cell carcinoma and head and neck cancer. Eligibility rules accepted prior anti-PD-1, anti-PD-L1 or anti-CTLA-4 therapy, and roughly 42% had some. General study results and limits: Still undetermined is the antigen specificity of the expanded peripheral T cells. More expanded clones were seen, on average, in CD8+ T cells than in CD4+.

The CDR3 spans 14 residues. The germline V gene encodes CDR1 LNHDA and CDR2 SQIVND (reference sequence). V lost 7 bases to trimming and J lost 2 bases, with 13 bases between them. The protocol was immunoSEQ multiplex PCR, while the TCRdb copy is restricted to in-frame clones and leaves out a portion. The sample contains 77,000 or so clones, roughly 87% of which appear only once. The receptor was isolated from an adult with an advanced solid tumor such as melanoma, head and neck, liver or kidney cancer. The chain has TRBV19 and TRBJ2-3; possible D gene TRBD2, 6 bases. The sequences come from CD4+ or CD8+ T cells sorted from blood, collected in a trial of the OX40 agonist ivuxolimab. The CDR3 region has the DNA TGTGCCAGTAAGGAAGGACTAAACACAGATACGCAGTATTTT. Its translation: CASKEGLNTDTQYF.